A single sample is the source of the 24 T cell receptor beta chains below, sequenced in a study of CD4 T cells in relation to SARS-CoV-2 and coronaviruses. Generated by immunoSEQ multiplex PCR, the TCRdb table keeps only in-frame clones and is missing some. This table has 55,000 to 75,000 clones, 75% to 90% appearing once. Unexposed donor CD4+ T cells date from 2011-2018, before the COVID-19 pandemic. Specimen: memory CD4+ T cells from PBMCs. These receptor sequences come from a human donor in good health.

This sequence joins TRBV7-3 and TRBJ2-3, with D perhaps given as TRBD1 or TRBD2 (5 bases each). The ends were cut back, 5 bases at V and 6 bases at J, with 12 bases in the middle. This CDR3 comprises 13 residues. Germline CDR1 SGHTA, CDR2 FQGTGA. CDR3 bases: TGTGCCAGCAGCACAGGAGGCCAGGATACGCAGTATTTT. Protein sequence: CASSTGGQDTQYF.

The CDR3 sequence is CASSLILQSGEQFF. CDR3 nucleotides: TGTGCCAGCAGCTTAATACTCCAGAGCGGCGAGCAGTTCTTC. The chain recombines TRBV7-2 with TRBJ2-1; a possible D gene is TRBD2 (5 bases). The ends were cut back, 2 bases at V and 10 bases at J, with 15 bases in the middle. This CDR3 has 14 amino acids. In germline, CDR1 is SGHTA, CDR2 FQGNSA. Filled out from reference TRBV7-2 and TRBJ2-1, the complete variable domain reads GAGVSQSPSNKVTEKGKDVELRCDPISGHTALYWYRQSLGQGLEFLIYFQGNSAPDKSGLPSDRFSAERTGGSVSTLTIQRTQQEDSAVYLCASSLILQSGEQFFGPGTRLTVL.

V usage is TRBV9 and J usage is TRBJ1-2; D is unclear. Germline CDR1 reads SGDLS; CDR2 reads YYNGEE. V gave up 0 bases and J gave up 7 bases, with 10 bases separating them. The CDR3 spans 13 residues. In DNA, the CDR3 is TGTGCCAGCAGCGTAGCTGGGAGGAGTGGCTACACCTTC. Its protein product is CASSVAGRSGYTF.

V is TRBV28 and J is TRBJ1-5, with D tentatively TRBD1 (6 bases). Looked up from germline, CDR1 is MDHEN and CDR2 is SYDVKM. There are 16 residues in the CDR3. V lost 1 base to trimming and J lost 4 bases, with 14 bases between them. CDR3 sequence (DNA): TGTGCCAGCAGTTTATCGATGGAGGGGGAGAATCAGCCCCAGCATTTT. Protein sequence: CASSLSMEGENQPQHF.

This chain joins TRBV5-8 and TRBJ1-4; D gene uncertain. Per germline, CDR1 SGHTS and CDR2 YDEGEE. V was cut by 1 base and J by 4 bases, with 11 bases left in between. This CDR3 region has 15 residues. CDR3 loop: CASSLSRQVNEKLFF. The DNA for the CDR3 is TGTGCCAGCAGCTTGTCGCGGCAAGTTAATGAAAAACTGTTTTTT.

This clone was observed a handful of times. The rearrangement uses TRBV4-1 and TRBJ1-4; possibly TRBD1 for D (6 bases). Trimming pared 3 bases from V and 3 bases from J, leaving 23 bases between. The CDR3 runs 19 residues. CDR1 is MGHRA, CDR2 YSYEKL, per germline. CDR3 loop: CASSQLEWGAGGANEKLFF. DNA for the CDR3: TGCGCCAGCAGCCAGTTGGAGTGGGGGGCAGGCGGGGCTAATGAAAAACTGTTTTTT.

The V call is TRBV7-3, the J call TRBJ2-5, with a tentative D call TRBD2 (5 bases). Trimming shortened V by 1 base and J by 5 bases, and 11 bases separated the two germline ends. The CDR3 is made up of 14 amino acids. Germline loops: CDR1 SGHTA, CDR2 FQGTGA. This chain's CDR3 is CASSLRGPGETQYF. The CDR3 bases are TGTGCCAGCAGCTTAAGAGGCCCGGGGGAGACCCAGTACTTC.

CDR3 sequence: CASSEGTGQGTQYF. The CDR3 nucleotides are TGTGCCAGCAGTGAAGGTACAGGACAGGGGACCCAGTACTTC. V usage is TRBV2 and J usage is TRBJ2-5; 8 bases agree with TRBD1. The CDR3 has 14 amino acids. With V trimmed by 1 base and J by 7 bases, 5 bases remained unmatched. Germline V gene sequence: CDR1 SNHLY, CDR2 FYNNEI.

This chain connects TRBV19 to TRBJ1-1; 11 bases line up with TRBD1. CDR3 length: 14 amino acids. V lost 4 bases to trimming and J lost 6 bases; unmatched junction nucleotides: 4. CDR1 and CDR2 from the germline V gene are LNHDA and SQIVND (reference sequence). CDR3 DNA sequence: TGTGCCAGTAGTACGGGACAGGGGGTCGCTGAAGCTTTCTTT. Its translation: CASSTGQGVAEAFF.

CDR3 sequence: CASSLFPGTAPYEQYF. DNA of the CDR3: TGTGCCAGCAGTTTATTCCCCGGGACGGCTCCCTACGAGCAGTACTTC. The V call is TRBV27, the J call TRBJ2-7; D is possibly TRBD1 or TRBD2 (5 bases each). CDR3 length equals 16 residues. Germline CDR1 MNHEY, CDR2 SMNVEV (reference sequence). The germline V and J ends were trimmed by 1 base and 2 bases, with 15 bases remaining between them.

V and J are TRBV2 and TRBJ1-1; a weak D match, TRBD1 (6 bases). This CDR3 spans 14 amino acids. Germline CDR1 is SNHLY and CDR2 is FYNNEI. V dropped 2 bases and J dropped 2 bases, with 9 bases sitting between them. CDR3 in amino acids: CASSEQGPNTEAFF. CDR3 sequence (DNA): TGTGCCAGCAGTGAACAGGGGCCCAACACTGAAGCTTTCTTT.

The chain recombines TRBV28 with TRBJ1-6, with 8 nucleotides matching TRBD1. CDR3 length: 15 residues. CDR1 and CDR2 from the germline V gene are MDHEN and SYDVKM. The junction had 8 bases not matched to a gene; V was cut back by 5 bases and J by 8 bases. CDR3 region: CASSPPTGVDSPLHF. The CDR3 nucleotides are TGTGCCAGCAGTCCCCCGACAGGGGTTGATTCACCCCTCCACTTT.

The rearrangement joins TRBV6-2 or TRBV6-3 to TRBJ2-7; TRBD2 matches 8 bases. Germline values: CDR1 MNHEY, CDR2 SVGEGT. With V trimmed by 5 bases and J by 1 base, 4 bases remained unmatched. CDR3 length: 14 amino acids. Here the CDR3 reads CASSGLASSYEQYF. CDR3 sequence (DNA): TGTGCCAGCAGTGGACTAGCCTCTTCCTACGAGCAGTACTTC.

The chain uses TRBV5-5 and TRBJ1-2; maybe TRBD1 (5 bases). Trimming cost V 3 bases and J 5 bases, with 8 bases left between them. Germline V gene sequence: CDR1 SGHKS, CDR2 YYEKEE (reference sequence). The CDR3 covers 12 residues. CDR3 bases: TGTGCCAGCAGCTGGGAGGGGTATGGCTACACCTTC. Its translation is CASSWEGYGYTF.

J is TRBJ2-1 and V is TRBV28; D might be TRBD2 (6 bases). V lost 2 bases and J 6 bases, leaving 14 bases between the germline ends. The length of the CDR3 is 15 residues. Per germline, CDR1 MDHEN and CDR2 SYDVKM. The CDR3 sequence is CASSLGGSGGNEQFF. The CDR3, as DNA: TGTGCCAGCAGTTTAGGAGGGTCGGGTGGCAATGAGCAGTTCTTC.

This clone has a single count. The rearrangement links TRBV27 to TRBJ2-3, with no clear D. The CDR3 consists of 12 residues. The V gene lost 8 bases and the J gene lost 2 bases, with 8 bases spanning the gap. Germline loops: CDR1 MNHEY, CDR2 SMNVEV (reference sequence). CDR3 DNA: TGTGCCAGCCGAGACTTCACAGATACGCAGTATTTT. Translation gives CASRDFTDTQYF.

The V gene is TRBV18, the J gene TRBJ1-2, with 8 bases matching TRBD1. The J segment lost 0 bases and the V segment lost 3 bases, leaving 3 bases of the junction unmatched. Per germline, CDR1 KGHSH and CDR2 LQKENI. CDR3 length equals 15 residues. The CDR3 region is CASSPDRGANYGYTF. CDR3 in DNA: TGTGCCAGCTCACCCGACAGGGGAGCTAACTATGGCTACACCTTC.

The CDR3 loop is CASSLFGQWETQYF. The CDR3 coding sequence is TGTGCCAGCAGCTTATTTGGACAGTGGGAGACCCAGTACTTC. V usage is TRBV7-3 and J usage is TRBJ2-5; D possibly corresponds to TRBD1 (6 bases). V was pared by 2 bases and J by 5 bases, with 12 bases between. Looked up from germline, CDR1 is SGHTA and CDR2 is FQGTGA. The CDR3 has 14 residues.

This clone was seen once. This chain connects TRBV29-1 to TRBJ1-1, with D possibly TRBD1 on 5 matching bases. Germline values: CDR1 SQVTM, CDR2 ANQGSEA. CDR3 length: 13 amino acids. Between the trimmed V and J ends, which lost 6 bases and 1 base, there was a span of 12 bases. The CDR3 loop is CSVRDSKNTEAFF. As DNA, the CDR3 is TGCAGCGTAAGAGACAGCAAGAACACTGAAGCTTTCTTT.

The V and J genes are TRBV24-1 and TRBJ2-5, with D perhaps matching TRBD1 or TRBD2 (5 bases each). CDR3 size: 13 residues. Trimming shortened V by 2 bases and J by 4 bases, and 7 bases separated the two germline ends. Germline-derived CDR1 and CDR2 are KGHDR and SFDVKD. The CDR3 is CATSDSGTETQYF. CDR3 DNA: TGTGCCACCAGTGATTCCGGGACAGAGACCCAGTACTTC.

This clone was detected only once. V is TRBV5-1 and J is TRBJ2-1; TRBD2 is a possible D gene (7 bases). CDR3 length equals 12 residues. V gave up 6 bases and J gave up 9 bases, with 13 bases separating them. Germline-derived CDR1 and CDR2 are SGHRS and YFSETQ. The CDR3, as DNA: TGCGCCAGCAAATGGGGGGGGCCTGAGCAGTTCTTC. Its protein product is CASKWGGPEQFF.

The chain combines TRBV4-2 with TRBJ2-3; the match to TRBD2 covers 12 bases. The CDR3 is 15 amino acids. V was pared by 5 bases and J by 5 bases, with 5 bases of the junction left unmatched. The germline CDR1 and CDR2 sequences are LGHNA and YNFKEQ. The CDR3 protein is CASSIPGLAGDTQYF. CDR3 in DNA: TGTGCCAGCAGCATTCCGGGACTAGCGGGAGATACGCAGTATTTT.

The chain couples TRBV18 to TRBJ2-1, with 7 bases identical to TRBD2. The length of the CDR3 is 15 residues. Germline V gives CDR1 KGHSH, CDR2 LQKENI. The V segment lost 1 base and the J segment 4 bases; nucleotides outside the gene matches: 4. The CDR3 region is CASSPLGGGYNEQFF. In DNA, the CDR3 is TGTGCCAGCTCACCACTGGGGGGGGGTTACAATGAGCAGTTCTTC. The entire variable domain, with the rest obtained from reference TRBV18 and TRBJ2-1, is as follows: NAGVMQNPRHLVRRRGQEARLRCSPMKGHSHVYWYRQLPEEGLKFMVYLQKENIIDESGMPKERFSAEFPKEGPSILRIQQVVRGDSAAYFCASSPLGGGYNEQFFGPGTRLTVL.

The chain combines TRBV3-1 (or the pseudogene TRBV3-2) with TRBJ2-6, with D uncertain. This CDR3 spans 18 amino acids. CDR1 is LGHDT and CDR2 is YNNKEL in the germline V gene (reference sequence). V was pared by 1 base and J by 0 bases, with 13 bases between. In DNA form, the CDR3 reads TGTGCCAGCAGCCAAGGTTTGTCGCAGAACTCTGGGGCCAACGTCCTGACTTTC. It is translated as CASSQGLSQNSGANVLTF.